What follows are 23 T cell receptor beta chains derived from one specimen sequenced in a study of blood T cells in healthy people across ages. For the second PCR, which ran for about 7 to 11 cycles, a sample-barcoded 5' primer and a J-beta primer mix were used. TCRdb reprocessed the 5' RACE reads via MiXCR and lists one record per CDR3 protein. The sample has some 900,000 distinct CDR3 sequences, about 44% seen once. Sequencing input: blood. The receptors derive from a man younger than 40 in good health.

The rearrangement links TRBV4-3 to TRBJ1-2; D call uncertain. Germline CDR1 is LGHNA and CDR2 is YSLEER. CDR3 length: 14 amino acids. V lost 2 bases to trimming and J lost 4 bases, with 11 bases between them. In DNA, the CDR3 is TGCGCCAGCAGCCAAAGTAGCAGGTTCTATGGCTACACCTTC. As protein: CASSQSSRFYGYTF.

The rearrangement uses TRBV20-1 and TRBJ2-3, with 7 bases aligning to TRBD2. CDR3 length: 16 residues. J gave up 4 bases and V 0 bases, and 10 bases lay outside the gene matches. Per germline, CDR1 DFQATT and CDR2 SNEGSKA (reference sequence). The CDR3 DNA reads as TGCAGTGCTAGAGAGCCTCCTAGCGGCCCCCCAGATACGCAGTATTTT. Protein product: CSAREPPSGPPDTQYF.

The V call is TRBV6-1, the J call TRBJ1-4, with D unclear. The CDR3 is made up of 14 amino acids. The V end lost 3 bases, the J end lost 8 bases, and 13 bases lay between the germline ends. Germline V lookup: CDR1 MNHNS, CDR2 SASEGT. The CDR3 DNA sequence: TGTGCCAGCAGTGAGGGAACTGAGTTGGAAAAACTGTTTTTT. This codes for CASSEGTELEKLFF.

V gene TRBV30 combines with J gene TRBJ2-7; D is unclear. This CDR3 has 13 amino acids. Trimming pared 4 bases from V and 1 base from J, leaving 11 bases between. Germline assignment: CDR1 GTSNPN and CDR2 SVGIG (reference sequence). The CDR3 region is CAWTETASYEQYF. The CDR3 DNA sequence: TGTGCCTGGACTGAGACCGCTTCCTACGAGCAGTACTTC.

This sequence joins TRBV24-1 and TRBJ2-3; the D is unclear. The V gene's germline CDR1 is KGHDR and CDR2 SFDVKD. Trimming took off 4 bases at V and 2 bases at J, with 9 bases between the two ends. The CDR3 consists of 14 residues. The DNA of the CDR3 is TGTGCCACCAGTGACGGCGGACCCACAGATACGCAGTATTTT. Translated: CATSDGGPTDTQYF.

The J gene is TRBJ2-3, the V gene TRBV6-4; 7 nucleotides match TRBD2. Germline loops: CDR1 MRHNA, CDR2 SNTAGT. CDR3 length equals 15 residues. V gave up 2 bases and J gave up 0 bases; unmatched junction bases: 2. CDR3 sequence: CASSDASGSTDTQYF. The DNA for the CDR3 is TGTGCCAGCAGTGACGCTAGCGGTAGCACAGATACGCAGTATTTT.

This clonotype was detected a few times. The J gene is TRBJ2-7, the V gene TRBV20-1, with TRBD1 matching over 7 bases. V lost 1 base and J lost 2; bases outside the gene matches: 5. The CDR3 covers 14 residues. Germline-derived CDR1 and CDR2 are DFQATT and SNEGSKA (reference sequence). The CDR3 is CSARVQTGTYEQYF. The CDR3 coding sequence is TGCAGTGCTAGAGTCCAGACAGGGACCTACGAGCAGTACTTC.

This clonotype was detected only once. The chain has TRBV7-9 and TRBJ1-2, with D unclear. Trimming pared 1 base from V and 2 bases from J, leaving 8 bases between. The CDR3 loop spans 14 amino acids. CDR1 and CDR2 from the germline V gene are SEHNR and FQNEAQ (reference sequence). CDR3 amino acids: CASSLEAVNYGYTF. CDR3 bases: TGTGCCAGCAGCTTAGAAGCCGTGAACTATGGCTACACCTTC.

The chain carries TRBV7-6 and TRBJ2-5, with D perhaps matching TRBD1 or TRBD2 (5 bases each). Germline CDR1 is SGHVS and CDR2 is FNYEAQ. V lost 0 bases to trimming and J lost 11 bases, with 19 bases between them. This CDR3 comprises 15 residues. CDR3 sequence reads: CASSLAGASIHEQYF. The DNA of the CDR3 is TGTGCCAGCAGCTTAGCCGGGGCTAGTATACATGAGCAGTACTTC.

This clonotype appeared a few times. V is TRBV28 and J is TRBJ2-3, with 10 bases lining up with TRBD1. Germline values: CDR1 MDHEN, CDR2 SYDVKM. This CDR3 has 15 residues. With V trimmed by 6 bases and J by 5 bases, 8 bases remained unmatched. CDR3 coding DNA: TGTGCCAGCAGACCCGACAGGGGGCGCGGAGATACGCAGTATTTT. Protein product: CASRPDRGRGDTQYF. Variable domain in full (rest from reference TRBV28 and TRBJ2-3): DVKVTQSSRYLVKRTGEKVFLECVQDMDHENMFWYRQDPGLGLRLIYFSYDVKMKEKGDIPEGYSVSREKKERFSLILESASTNQTSMYLCASRPDRGRGDTQYFGPGTRLTVL.

The chain joins TRBV29-1 to TRBJ2-5; TRBD1 agrees at 7 bases. The V gene end was trimmed by 7 bases and the J gene end by 4 bases; junction bases not matched to a gene: 9. This CDR3 has 13 amino acids. Germline V gene sequence: CDR1 SQVTM, CDR2 ANQGSEA. Here the CDR3 reads CSAAGYRGETQYF. The CDR3 nucleotides read TGCAGCGCTGCGGGCTACAGGGGAGAGACCCAGTACTTC.

This clonotype was counted a single time. The chain employs TRBV6-2 or TRBV6-3 and TRBJ2-5; 8 bases are a match to TRBD2. Germline V lookup: CDR1 MNHEY, CDR2 SVGEGT. This CDR3 has 15 amino acids. V was clipped by 2 bases and J by 4 bases; unmatched bases: 6. The CDR3 loop is CASSYTSGAIETQYF. In DNA, the CDR3 is TGTGCCAGCAGTTACACTAGCGGAGCGATAGAGACCCAGTACTTC.

The V and J genes are TRBV5-1 and TRBJ2-5; D is perhaps TRBD2 (6 bases). The DNA end is a closer match to TRBJ2-7, so the J assignment may be wrong. Germline assignment: CDR1 SGHRS and CDR2 YFSETQ. The CDR3 runs 16 residues. The CDR3 nucleotides read TGCGCCAGCGGACCTACTGGGACTTCCTCCCCGTCCGAGCAGTACTTC. This codes for CASGPTGTSSPSEQYF.

The chain links TRBV12-3 or TRBV12-4 to TRBJ2-7; possible D gene TRBD2, 6 bases. V was cut by 8 bases and J by 3 bases, with 11 bases left in between. The CDR3 contains 12 residues. The CDR3 protein is CASGTANYEQYF. CDR3 in DNA: TGTGCCAGCGGGACTGCGAACTACGAGCAGTACTTC.

The chain couples TRBV6-5 to TRBJ1-2; TRBD1 matches at 9 bases. V lost 4 bases and J lost 7; bases outside the gene matches: 10. Germline CDR1 and CDR2: MNHEY and SVGAGI. This CDR3 has 15 residues. The CDR3 nucleotides are TGTGCCAGCAGTTTTTTCCCACAGGGGGCGAGTGGCTACACCTTC. Protein product: CASSFFPQGASGYTF.

The chain carries TRBV2 and TRBJ1-4, with a possible D match to TRBD1 (6 bases). The V gene lost 6 bases and the J gene lost 0 bases, with 11 bases spanning the gap. The germline V gene has CDR1 SNHLY and CDR2 FYNNEI. This CDR3 spans 15 amino acids. The DNA of the CDR3 is TGTGCCAGCAGAGACTGGACAGCAACTAATGAAAAACTGTTTTTT. It is translated as CASRDWTATNEKLFF.

In its sample, this clonotype was seen a few times. The gene calls are TRBV6-5 and TRBJ2-3; maybe TRBD1 (6 bases). The germline V gene has CDR1 MNHEY and CDR2 SVGAGI. Trimming stripped 2 bases from V and 1 base from J, with 10 bases between. The CDR3 consists of 15 residues. The CDR3 nucleotides read TGTGCCAGCAGTTACGAGTCAGGGGGCACAGATACGCAGTATTTT. Translated: CASSYESGGTDTQYF.

Of note for this clonotype: A much larger clone lies one base from this, so it may be a read error. The V gene is TRBV29-1, the J gene TRBJ1-2, with unresolved D. Trimming removed 4 bases at V and 8 bases at J, with 17 bases between. The CDR3 is made up of 13 amino acids. The germline CDR1 and CDR2 sequences are SQVTM and ANQGSEA. The DNA of the CDR3 is TGCAGCGTTGGTCGGGAAGGGCTTCAGGGCTACACCTTC. This translates into CSVGREGLQGYTF.

This chain links TRBV12-3 or TRBV12-4 with TRBJ1-5; TRBD1 aligns across 9 bases. CDR3 length: 16 amino acids. With V trimmed by 0 bases and J by 1 base, 1 base remained unmatched. The CDR3 spells CASSLATGGSNQPQHF. DNA for the CDR3: TGTGCCAGCAGTTTAGCGACAGGGGGAAGCAATCAGCCCCAGCATTTT.

The chain joins TRBV3-1 to TRBJ1-2, with 7 bases identical to TRBD1. The V segment lost 3 bases and the J segment 10 bases; nucleotides outside the gene matches: 8. Germline V gene sequence: CDR1 LGHDT, CDR2 YNNKEL (reference sequence). There are 13 residues in the CDR3. The CDR3 region is CASSHDRASPYTF. For the CDR3, the DNA is TGTGCCAGCAGCCACGACAGGGCGTCGCCCTACACCTTC.

This clonotype was seen just once. The rearrangement uses TRBV10-3 and TRBJ2-4; D could derive from TRBD1 or TRBD2 (5 bases each). The J call may not be correct, given that the DNA end is closer to TRBJ2-7. The CDR3 is 14 residues long. Germline CDR1 reads ENHRY; CDR2 reads SYGVKD. The CDR3 bases are TGTGCCATCAGTGGGGGACCAAGCTCAGGCGAGCAGTACTTC. Its protein product is CAISGGPSSGEQYF.

The chain uses TRBV20-1 and TRBJ2-7; tentatively, D is TRBD2 (5 bases). The CDR3 consists of 13 residues. Trimming took 3 bases from V and 2 from J, leaving 11 bases between them. In germline, CDR1 is DFQATT, CDR2 SNEGSKA (reference sequence). DNA of the CDR3: TGCAGTGCTAGGCGGCCGGGGACCTACGAGCAGTACTTC. Translating it yields CSARRPGTYEQYF.

The chain has TRBV5-1 and TRBJ2-1; the match to TRBD2 covers 11 bases. The J call is uncertain, as TRBJ2-7 better fits the DNA end. CDR3 length equals 19 residues. Germline-derived CDR1 and CDR2 are SGHRS and YFSETQ. CDR3 sequence reads: CASSLHLSGGVPSYNEQYF. CDR3 DNA: TGCGCCAGCAGCTTACACCTTAGCGGGGGGGTCCCCTCCTACAATGAGCAGTACTTC.